The 11 T cell receptor beta chains presented below share a single source sample, sequenced in a study of spatial heterogeneity in lung cancer. TCRdb recomputed calls from the 5' RACE reads with MiXCR, one row per CDR3 protein. The sample includes about 92,000 distinct CDR3 sequences, approximately 12% seen only once; the top ten take 35% to 45%. The time point was: sample taken at primary tumor resection. Whole RNA, isolated from tumor, nontumor lung or frozen PBMC, was sequenced without prior sorting. The material sequenced was PBMCs, taken at surgery. The receptor set was obtained from a male donor with early-stage non-small cell lung cancer.

This clonotype was recorded a few times. The chain employs TRBV7-3 and TRBJ2-1; 8 bases are a match to TRBD2. V lost 5 bases and J lost 6; bases outside the gene matches: 12. The CDR3 is 16 amino acids. Per germline, CDR1 SGHTA and CDR2 FQGTGA. The CDR3 region is CASSPRPGLGINEQFF. DNA of the CDR3: TGTGCCAGCAGCCCGAGACCGGGACTAGGAATCAATGAGCAGTTCTTC.

This clonotype turned up a few times. V gene TRBV30 combines with J gene TRBJ2-5; D is uncertain. The CDR3 is 14 amino acids. V lost 0 bases and J 2 bases, leaving 10 bases between the germline ends. Germline values: CDR1 GTSNPN, CDR2 SVGIG (reference sequence). CDR3 nucleotide sequence: TGTGCCTGGAGTGTGGTACGGTATCAAGAGACCCAGTACTTC. The encoded protein is CAWSVVRYQETQYF.

This clonotype has just a few counts. The gene calls are TRBV5-1 and TRBJ2-1, with 10 bases that match TRBD2. CDR3 size: 15 residues. V shed 3 bases and J 6 bases; nucleotides not matched to a gene: 6. Germline values: CDR1 SGHRS, CDR2 YFSETQ. The CDR3 DNA reads as TGCGCCAGCAGCTCCACTAGCGGGATGAGCAATGAGCAGTTCTTC. Protein product: CASSSTSGMSNEQFF.

This clonotype has only a few counts. The V gene is TRBV11-1, the J gene TRBJ2-7, with D perhaps matching TRBD1 or TRBD2 (5 bases each). V lost 0 bases and J 5 bases, leaving 5 bases between the germline ends. The CDR3 is 12 residues long. Germline CDR1 and CDR2: SGHAT and FQDESV (reference sequence). The chain's CDR3 is CASSLAGDEQYF. CDR3 in DNA: TGTGCCAGCAGCTTAGCGGGGGACGAGCAGTACTTC. Full variable domain (rest looked up from reference TRBV11-1 and TRBJ2-7): EAEVAQSPRYKITEKSQAVAFWCDPISGHATLYWYRQILGQGPELLVQFQDESVVDDSQLPKDRFSAERLKGVDSTLKIQPAELGDSAMYLCASSLAGDEQYFGPGTRLTVT.

The genes are TRBV28 and TRBJ2-7; D might be TRBD1 (5 bases). CDR1 MDHEN and CDR2 SYDVKM come from the germline V gene. V was clipped by 3 bases and J by 4 bases, with 10 bases between them. This CDR3 comprises 13 residues. In DNA form, the CDR3 reads TGTGCCAGCAGTTTGACAGCTAAGTACGAGCAGTACTTC. Protein product: CASSLTAKYEQYF.

The sample holds many counts of this clonotype. The genes are TRBV6-6 and TRBJ2-2, with no clear D. The V gene's germline CDR1 is MNHNY and CDR2 SVGAGI (reference sequence). The CDR3 is 13 residues long. Between the trimmed V and J ends, which lost 6 bases and 0 bases, there was a span of 5 bases. CDR3 loop: CASRAPNTGELFF. The CDR3 DNA follows: TGTGCCAGCAGGGCCCCGAACACCGGGGAGCTGTTTTTT.

V is TRBV28 and J is TRBJ1-2; no clear D. The CDR3 consists of 14 residues. V lost 1 base and J 0 bases, leaving 6 bases between the germline ends. Germline CDR1 is MDHEN and CDR2 is SYDVKM. Written as DNA, the CDR3 is TGTGCCAGCAGTTTATTGAGAGCTAACTATGGCTACACCTTC. This encodes CASSLLRANYGYTF.

The J gene is TRBJ2-2, the V gene TRBV7-2, with TRBD1 as a possible D gene (5 bases). From germline, CDR1 is SGHTA and CDR2 FQGNSA. Trimming pared 5 bases from V and 5 bases from J, leaving 15 bases between. This CDR3 has 15 residues. The CDR3 nucleotides are TGTGCCAGCAGCCCGCTAGTGGGGCGGACCGGGGAGCTGTTTTTT. This sequence encodes CASSPLVGRTGELFF.

This clonotype was picked up a small number of times. The chain couples TRBV24-1 to TRBJ2-7; D is possibly TRBD2 (5 bases). V was trimmed by 4 bases and J by 0 bases, leaving 9 bases between them. The CDR3 extends over 14 amino acids. The germline V gene encodes CDR1 KGHDR and CDR2 SFDVKD. The CDR3 coding sequence is TGTGCCACCAGTGAGTCGGGGAGCTCCTACGAGCAGTACTTC. Translated, it gives CATSESGSSYEQYF.

This clonotype was detected ten times or more. The gene calls are TRBV5-1 and TRBJ2-5; the D gene is possibly TRBD2 (6 bases). This CDR3 is 15 amino acids long. The germline V gene has CDR1 SGHRS and CDR2 YFSETQ. Trimming shortened V by 1 base and J by 4 bases, and 14 bases separated the two germline ends. CDR3 coding DNA: TGCGCCAGCAGCTTGCTTGCAGGGCGGGGAGAGACCCAGTACTTC. This codes for CASSLLAGRGETQYF.

The J gene is TRBJ2-3, the V gene TRBV5-5; D unclear. The CDR3 has 14 residues. Trimming took 2 bases from V and 1 from J, leaving 8 bases between them. CDR1 is SGHKS and CDR2 is YYEKEE in the germline V gene (reference sequence). CDR3 sequence: CASSLAVGTDTQYF. Here the CDR3 DNA reads TGTGCCAGCAGCTTAGCTGTGGGCACAGATACGCAGTATTTT.